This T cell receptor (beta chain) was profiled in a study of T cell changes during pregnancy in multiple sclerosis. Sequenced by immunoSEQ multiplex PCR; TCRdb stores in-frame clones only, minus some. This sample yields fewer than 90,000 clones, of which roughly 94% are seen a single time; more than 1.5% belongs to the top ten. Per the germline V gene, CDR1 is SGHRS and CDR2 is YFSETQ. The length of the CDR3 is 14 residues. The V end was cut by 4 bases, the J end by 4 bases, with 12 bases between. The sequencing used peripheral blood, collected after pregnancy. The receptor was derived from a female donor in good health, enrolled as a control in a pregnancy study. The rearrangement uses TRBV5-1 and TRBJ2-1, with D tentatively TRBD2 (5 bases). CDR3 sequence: CASSIGSGYNEQFF. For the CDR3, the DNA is TGCGCCAGCAGCATAGGATCGGGGTACAATGAGCAGTTCTTC.